This entry describes one TCR beta chain. Antigen unknown. The data are from a study of T cell responses to AZD1222 COVID-19 vaccine. Findings of the study overall: An increase in Spike-specific TCR breadth and depth was observed after two AZD1222 doses.

Generated by immunoSEQ multiplex PCR, the TCRdb table keeps only in-frame clones and is missing some. The top ten clones hold more than 6% of a sample with 90,000 to 150,000 clones, roughly 90% of them seen once. Second-dose recipients at about 4 or about 12 weeks were treated as one pooled group. The CDR3 consists of 15 residues. Germline V lookup: CDR1 ENHRY, CDR2 SYGVKD. J gave up 3 bases and V 0 bases, and 2 bases lay outside the gene matches. The specimen comprised peripheral blood, sampled 28 days after the second AZD1222 dose. The TCR originated in an adult who received the AZD1222 COVID-19 vaccine. The rearrangement links TRBV10-3 to TRBJ1-3; TRBD1 matches 7 bases. The CDR3 sequence: CAISESRTGGNTIYF. The CDR3 DNA sequence: TGTGCCATCAGTGAGTCCCGGACAGGTGGAAACACCATATATTTT.